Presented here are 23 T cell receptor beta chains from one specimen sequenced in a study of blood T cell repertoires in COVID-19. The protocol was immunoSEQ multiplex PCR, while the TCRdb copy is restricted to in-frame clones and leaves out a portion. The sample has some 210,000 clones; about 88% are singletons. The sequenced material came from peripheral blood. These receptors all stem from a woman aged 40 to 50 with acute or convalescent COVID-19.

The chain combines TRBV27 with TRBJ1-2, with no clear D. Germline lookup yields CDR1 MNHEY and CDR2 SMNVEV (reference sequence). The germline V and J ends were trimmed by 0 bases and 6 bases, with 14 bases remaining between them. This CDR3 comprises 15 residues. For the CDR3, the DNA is TGTGCCAGCAGTTTATCGACATCCGGGAAAAATGGCTACACCTTC. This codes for CASSLSTSGKNGYTF.

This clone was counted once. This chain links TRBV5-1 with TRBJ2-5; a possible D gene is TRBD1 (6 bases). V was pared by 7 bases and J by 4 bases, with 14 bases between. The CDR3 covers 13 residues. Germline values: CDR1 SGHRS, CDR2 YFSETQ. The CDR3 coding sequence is TGCGCCAGCCAGGCACAGGGTGGAGAGACCCAGTACTTC. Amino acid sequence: CASQAQGGETQYF. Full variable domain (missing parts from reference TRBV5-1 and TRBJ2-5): KAGVTQTPRYLIKTRGQQVTLSCSPISGHRSVSWYQQTPGQGLQFLFEYFSETQRNKGNFPGRFSGRQFSNSRSEMNVSTLELGDSALYLCASQAQGGETQYFGPGTRLLVL.

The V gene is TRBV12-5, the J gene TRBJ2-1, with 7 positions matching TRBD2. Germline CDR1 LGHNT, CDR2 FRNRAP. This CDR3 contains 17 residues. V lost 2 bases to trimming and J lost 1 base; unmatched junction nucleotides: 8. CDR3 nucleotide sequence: TGTGCTAGTGGTTTGAGGCTCTGGGGAGGGTCCTACAATGAGCAGTTCTTC. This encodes CASGLRLWGGSYNEQFF.

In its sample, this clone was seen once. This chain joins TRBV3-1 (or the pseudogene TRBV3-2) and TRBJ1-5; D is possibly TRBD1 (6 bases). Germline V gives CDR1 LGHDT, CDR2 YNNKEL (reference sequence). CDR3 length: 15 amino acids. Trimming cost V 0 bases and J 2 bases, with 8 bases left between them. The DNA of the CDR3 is TGTGCCAGCAGCCAAGACCACAGGGGCAATCAGCCCCAGCATTTT. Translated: CASSQDHRGNQPQHF.

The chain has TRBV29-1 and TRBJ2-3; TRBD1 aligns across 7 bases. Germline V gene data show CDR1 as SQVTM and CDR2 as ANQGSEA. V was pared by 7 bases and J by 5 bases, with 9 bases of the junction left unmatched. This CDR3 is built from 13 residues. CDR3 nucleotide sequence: TGCAGCGCTCCACAGGGGCAAGGAGATACGCAGTATTTT. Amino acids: CSAPQGQGDTQYF.

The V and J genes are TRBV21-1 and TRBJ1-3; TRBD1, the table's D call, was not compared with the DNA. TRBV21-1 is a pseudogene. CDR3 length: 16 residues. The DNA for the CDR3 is TGTGCCAGCAGCGACCACAGGGAGCAATGGGGAAACACCATATATTTT. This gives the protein CASSDHREQWGNTIYF.

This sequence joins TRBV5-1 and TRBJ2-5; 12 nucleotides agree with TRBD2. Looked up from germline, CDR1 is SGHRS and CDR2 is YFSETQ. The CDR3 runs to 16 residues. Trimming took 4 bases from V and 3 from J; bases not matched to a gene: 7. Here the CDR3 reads CASSTLLAGGEETQYF. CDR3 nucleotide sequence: TGCGCCAGCAGCACGTTACTAGCGGGGGGCGAAGAGACCCAGTACTTC.

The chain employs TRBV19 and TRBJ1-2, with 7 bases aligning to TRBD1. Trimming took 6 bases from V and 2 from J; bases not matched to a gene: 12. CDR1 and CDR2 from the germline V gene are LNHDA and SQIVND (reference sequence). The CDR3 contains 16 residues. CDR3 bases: TGTGCCAGTAGGAGACAGGGATGGGTCGCAAACTATGGCTACACCTTC. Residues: CASRRQGWVANYGYTF. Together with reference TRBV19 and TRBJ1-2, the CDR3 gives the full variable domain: DGGITQSPKYLFRKEGQNVTLSCEQNLNHDAMYWYRQDPGQGLRLIYYSQIVNDFQKGDIAEGYSVSREKKESFPLTVTSAQKNPTAFYLCASRRQGWVANYGYTFGSGTRLTVV.

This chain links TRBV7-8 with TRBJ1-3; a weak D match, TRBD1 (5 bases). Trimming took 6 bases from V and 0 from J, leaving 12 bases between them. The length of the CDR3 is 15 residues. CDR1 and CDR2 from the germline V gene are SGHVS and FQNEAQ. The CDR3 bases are TGTGCCAGCAGTCCTCTGACAGCCTCTGGAAACACCATATATTTT. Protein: CASSPLTASGNTIYF.

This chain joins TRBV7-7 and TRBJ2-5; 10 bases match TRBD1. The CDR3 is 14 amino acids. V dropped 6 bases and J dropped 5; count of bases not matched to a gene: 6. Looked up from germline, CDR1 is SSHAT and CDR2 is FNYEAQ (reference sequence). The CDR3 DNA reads TGTGCCAGCAGTCGACAGGGGGCAGGGGAGACCCAGTACTTC. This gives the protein CASSRQGAGETQYF.

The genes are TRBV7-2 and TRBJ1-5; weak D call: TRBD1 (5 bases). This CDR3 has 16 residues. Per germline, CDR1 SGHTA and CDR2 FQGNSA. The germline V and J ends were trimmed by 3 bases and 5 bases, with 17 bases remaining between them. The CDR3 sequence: CASSLIPGLPDQPQHF. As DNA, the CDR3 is TGTGCCAGCAGCTTGATCCCGGGACTTCCAGATCAGCCCCAGCATTTT.

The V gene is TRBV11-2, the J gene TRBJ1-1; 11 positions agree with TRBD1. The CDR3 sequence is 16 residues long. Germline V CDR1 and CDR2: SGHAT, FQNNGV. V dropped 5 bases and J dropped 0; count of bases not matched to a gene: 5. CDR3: CASSLGQGAMNTEAFF. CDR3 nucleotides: TGTGCCAGCAGCCTAGGACAGGGGGCGATGAACACTGAAGCTTTCTTT.

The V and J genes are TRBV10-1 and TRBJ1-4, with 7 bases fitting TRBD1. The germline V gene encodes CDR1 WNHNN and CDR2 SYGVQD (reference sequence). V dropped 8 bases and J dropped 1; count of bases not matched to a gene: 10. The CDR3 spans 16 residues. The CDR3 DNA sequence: TGCGCCAGCCCAGACAGGGAAAAGATAACTAATGAAAAACTGTTTTTT. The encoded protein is CASPDREKITNEKLFF.

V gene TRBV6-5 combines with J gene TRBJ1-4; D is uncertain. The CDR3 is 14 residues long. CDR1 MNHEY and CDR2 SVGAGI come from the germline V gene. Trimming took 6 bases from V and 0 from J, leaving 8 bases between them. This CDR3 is CASRDWSTNEKLFF. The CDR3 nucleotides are TGTGCCAGCAGAGACTGGTCAACTAATGAAAAACTGTTTTTT.

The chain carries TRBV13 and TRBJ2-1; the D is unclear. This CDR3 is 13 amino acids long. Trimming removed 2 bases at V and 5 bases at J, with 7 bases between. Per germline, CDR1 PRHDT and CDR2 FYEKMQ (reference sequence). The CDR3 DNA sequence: TGTGCCAGCAGCTTATGGGCCGACAATGAGCAGTTCTTC. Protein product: CASSLWADNEQFF.

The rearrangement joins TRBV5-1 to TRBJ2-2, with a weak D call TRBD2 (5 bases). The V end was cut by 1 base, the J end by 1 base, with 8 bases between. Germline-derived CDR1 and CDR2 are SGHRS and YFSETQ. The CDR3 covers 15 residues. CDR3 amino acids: CASSLTGKNTGELFF. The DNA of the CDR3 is TGCGCCAGCAGCTTGACGGGAAAGAACACCGGGGAGCTGTTTTTT.

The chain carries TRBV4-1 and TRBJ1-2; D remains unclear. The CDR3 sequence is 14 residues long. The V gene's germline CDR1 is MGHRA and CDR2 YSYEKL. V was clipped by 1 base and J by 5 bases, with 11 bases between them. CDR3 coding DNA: TGCGCCAGCAGCCAAGTCCGGGGATCGTATGGCTACACCTTC. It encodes CASSQVRGSYGYTF.

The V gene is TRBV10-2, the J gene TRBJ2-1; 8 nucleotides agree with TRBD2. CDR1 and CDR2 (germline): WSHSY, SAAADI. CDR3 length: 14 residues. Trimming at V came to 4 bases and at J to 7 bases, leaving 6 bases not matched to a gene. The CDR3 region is CASSVGLATNEQFF. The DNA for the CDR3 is TGCGCCAGCAGTGTTGGACTAGCTACAAATGAGCAGTTCTTC.

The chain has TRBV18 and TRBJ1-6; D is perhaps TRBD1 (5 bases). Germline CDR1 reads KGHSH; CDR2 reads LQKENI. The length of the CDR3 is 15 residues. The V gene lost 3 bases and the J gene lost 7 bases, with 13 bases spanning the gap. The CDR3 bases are TGTGCCAGCTCACCGGAAGACAGTCTCAATTCACCCCTCCACTTT. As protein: CASSPEDSLNSPLHF.

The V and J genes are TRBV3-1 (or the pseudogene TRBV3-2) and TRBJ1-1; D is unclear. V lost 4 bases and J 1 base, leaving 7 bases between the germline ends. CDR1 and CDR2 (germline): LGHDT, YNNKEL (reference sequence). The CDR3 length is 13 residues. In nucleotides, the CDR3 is TGTGCCAGCAGCCGGTACAAGAACACTGAAGCTTTCTTT. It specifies CASSRYKNTEAFF.

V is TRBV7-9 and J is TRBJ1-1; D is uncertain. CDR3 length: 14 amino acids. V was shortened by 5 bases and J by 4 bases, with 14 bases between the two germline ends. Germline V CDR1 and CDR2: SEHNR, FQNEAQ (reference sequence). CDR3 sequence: CASSLGPPGTEAFF. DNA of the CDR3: TGTGCCAGCAGCCTAGGTCCTCCGGGCACTGAAGCTTTCTTT.

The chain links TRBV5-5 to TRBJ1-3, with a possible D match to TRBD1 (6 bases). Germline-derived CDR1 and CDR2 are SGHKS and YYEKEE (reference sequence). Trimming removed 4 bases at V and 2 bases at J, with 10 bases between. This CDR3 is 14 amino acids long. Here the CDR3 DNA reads TGTGCCAGCAGCACAGGACAGACTGGAAACACCATATATTTT. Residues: CASSTGQTGNTIYF. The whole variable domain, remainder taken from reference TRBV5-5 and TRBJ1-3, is DAGVTQSPTHLIKTRGQQVTLRCSPISGHKSVSWYQQVLGQGPQFIFQYYEKEERGRGNFPDRFSARQFPNYSSELNVNALLLGDSALYLCASSTGQTGNTIYFGEGSWLTVV.

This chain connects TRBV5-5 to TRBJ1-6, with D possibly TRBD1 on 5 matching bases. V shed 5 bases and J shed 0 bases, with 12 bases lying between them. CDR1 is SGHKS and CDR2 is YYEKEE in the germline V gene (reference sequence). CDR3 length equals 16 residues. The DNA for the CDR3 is TGTGCCAGCAGTCGGCGACAGAGCTCCTATAATTCACCCCTCCACTTT. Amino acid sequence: CASSRRQSSYNSPLHF.